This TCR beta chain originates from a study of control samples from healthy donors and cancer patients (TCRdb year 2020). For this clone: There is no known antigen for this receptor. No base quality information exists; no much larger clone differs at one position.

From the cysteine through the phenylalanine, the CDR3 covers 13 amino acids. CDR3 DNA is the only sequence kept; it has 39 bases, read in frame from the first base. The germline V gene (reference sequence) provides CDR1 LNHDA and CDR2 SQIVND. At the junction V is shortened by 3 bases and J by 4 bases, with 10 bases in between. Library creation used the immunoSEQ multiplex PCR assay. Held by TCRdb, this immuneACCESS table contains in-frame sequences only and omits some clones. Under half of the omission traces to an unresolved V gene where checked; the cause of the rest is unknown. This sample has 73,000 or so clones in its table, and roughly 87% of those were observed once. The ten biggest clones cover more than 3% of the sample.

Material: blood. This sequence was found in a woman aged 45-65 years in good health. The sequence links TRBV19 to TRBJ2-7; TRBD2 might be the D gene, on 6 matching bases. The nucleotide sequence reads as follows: TGTGCCAGTAGTATCGGGACTCTTTACGAGCAGTACTTC. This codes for CASSIGTLYEQYF.